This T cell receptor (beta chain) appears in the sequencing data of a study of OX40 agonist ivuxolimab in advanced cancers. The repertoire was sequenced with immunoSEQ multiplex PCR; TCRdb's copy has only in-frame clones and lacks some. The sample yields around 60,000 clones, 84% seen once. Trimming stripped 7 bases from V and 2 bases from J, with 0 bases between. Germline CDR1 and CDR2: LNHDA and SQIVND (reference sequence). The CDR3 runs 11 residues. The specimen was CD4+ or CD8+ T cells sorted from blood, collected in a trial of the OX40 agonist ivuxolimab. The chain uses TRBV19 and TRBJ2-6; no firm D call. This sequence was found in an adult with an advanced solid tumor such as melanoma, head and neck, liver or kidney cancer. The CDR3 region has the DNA TGTGCCAGTACTGGGGCCAACGTCCTGACTTTC. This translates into CASTGANVLTF.